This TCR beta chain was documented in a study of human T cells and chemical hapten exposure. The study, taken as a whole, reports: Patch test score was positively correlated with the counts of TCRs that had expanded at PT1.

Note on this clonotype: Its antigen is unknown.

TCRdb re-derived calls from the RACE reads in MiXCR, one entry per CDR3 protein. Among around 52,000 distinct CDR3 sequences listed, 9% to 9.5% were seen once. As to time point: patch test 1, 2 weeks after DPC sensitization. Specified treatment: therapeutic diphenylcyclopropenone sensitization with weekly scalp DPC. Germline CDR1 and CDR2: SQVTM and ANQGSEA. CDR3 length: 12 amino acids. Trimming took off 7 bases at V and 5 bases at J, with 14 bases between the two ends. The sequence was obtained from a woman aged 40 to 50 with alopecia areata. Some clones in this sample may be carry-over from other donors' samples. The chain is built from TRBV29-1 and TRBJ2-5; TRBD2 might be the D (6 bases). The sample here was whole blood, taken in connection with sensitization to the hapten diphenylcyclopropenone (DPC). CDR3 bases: TGCAGCGCGGGACTCTCAGGGGAGACCCAGTACTTC. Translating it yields CSAGLSGETQYF.